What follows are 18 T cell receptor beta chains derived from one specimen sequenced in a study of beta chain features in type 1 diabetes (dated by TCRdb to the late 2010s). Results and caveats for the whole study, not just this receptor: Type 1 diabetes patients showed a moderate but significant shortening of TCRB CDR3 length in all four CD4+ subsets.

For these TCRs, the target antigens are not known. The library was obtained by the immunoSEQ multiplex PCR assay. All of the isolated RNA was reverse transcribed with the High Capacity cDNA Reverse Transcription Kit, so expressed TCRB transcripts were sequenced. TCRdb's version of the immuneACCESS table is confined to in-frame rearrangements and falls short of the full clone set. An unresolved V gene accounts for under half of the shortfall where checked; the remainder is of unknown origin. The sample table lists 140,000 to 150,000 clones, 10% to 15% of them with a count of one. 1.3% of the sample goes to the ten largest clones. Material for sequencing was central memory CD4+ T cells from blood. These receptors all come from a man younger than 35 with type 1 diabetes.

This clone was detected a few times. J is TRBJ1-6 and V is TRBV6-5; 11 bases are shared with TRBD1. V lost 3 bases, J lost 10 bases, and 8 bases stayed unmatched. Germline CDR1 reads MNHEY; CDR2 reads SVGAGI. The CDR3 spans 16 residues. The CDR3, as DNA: TGTGCCAGCAGTTATCTCGGACAGGGGGCGATCTCACCCCTCCACTTT. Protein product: CASSYLGQGAISPLHF.

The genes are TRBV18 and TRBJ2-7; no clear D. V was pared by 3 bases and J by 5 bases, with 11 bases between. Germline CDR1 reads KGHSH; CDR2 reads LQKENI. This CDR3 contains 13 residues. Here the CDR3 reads CASSPLEAHEQYF. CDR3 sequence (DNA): TGTGCCAGCTCACCCTTAGAGGCCCACGAGCAGTACTTC.

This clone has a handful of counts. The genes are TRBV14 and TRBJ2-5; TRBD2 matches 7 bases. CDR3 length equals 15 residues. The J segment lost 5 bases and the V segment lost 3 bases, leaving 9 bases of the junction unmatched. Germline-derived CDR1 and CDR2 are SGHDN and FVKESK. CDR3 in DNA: TGTGCCAGCAGCCATAGGGGAGGGCCTCCGGAGACCCAGTACTTC. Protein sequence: CASSHRGGPPETQYF.

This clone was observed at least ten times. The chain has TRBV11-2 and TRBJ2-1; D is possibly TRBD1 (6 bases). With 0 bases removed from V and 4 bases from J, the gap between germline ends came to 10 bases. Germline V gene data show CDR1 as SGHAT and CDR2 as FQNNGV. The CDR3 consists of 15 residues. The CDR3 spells CASSLEGQPYNEQFF. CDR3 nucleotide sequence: TGTGCCAGCAGCTTAGAAGGACAGCCTTACAATGAGCAGTTCTTC.

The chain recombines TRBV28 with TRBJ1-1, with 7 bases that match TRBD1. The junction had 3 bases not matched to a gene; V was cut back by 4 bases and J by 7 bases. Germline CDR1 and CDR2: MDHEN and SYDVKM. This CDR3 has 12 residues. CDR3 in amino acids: CASSSGQVEAFF. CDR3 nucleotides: TGTGCCAGCAGTTCCGGACAGGTTGAAGCTTTCTTT. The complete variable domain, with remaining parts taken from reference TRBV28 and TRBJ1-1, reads DVKVTQSSRYLVKRTGEKVFLECVQDMDHENMFWYRQDPGLGLRLIYFSYDVKMKEKGDIPEGYSVSREKKERFSLILESASTNQTSMYLCASSSGQVEAFFGQGTRLTVV.

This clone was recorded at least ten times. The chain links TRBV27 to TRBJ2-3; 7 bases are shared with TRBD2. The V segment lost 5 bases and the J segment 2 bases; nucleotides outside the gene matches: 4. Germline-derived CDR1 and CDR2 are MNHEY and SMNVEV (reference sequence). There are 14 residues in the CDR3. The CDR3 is CASSPGDYTDTQYF. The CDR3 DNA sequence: TGTGCCAGCAGTCCGGGGGACTACACAGATACGCAGTATTTT.

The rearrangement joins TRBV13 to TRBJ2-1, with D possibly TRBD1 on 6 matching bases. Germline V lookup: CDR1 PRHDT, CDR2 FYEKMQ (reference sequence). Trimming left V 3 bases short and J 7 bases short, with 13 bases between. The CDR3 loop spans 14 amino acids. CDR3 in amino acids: CASSFGAGANEQFF. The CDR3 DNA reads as TGTGCCAGCAGCTTTGGGGCAGGGGCTAATGAGCAGTTCTTC. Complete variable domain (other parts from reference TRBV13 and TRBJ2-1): AAGVIQSPRHLIKEKRETATLKCYPIPRHDTVYWYQQGPGQDPQFLISFYEKMQSDKGSIPDRFSAQQFSDYHSELNMSSLELGDSALYFCASSFGAGANEQFFGPGTRLTVL.

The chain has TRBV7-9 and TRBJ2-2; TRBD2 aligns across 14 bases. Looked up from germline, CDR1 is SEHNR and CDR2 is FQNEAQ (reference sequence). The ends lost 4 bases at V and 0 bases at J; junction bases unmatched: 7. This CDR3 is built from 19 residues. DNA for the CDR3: TGTGCCAGCAGCTCCCGACTAGCGGGGGGGCCGTCGAACACCGGGGAGCTGTTTTTT. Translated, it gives CASSSRLAGGPSNTGELFF.

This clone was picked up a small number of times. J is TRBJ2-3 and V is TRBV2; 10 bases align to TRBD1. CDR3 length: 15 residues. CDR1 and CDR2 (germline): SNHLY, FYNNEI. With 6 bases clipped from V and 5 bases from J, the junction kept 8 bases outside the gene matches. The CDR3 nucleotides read TGTGCCAGCAGGAGGGGACAGGGGCTAGGAGATACGCAGTATTTT. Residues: CASRRGQGLGDTQYF.

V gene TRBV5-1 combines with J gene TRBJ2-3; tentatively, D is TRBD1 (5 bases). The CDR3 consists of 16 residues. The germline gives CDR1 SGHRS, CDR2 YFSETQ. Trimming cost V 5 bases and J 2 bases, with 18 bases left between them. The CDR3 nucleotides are TGCGCCAGCAGTTTCCCCACAGGATTACTCACAGATACGCAGTATTTT. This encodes CASSFPTGLLTDTQYF.

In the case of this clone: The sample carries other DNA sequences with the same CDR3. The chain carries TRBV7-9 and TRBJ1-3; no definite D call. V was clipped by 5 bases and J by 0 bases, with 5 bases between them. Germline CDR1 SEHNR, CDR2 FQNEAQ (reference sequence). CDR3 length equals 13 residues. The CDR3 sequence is CASSPSSGNTIYF. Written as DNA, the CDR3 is TGTGCCAGCAGCCCAAGCTCTGGAAACACCATATATTTT.

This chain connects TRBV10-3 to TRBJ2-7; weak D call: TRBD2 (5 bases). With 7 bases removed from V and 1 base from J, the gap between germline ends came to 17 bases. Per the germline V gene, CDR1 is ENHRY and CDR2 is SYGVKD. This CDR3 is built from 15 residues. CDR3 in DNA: TGTGCCATCACCCCAGGACTTCTCCCTTCCTACGAGCAGTACTTC. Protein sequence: CAITPGLLPSYEQYF.

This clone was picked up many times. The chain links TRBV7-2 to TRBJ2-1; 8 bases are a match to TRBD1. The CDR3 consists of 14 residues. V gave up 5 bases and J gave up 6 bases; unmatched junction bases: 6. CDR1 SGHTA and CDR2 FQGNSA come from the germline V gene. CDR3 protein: CASSPRTGTNEQFF. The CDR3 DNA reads TGTGCCAGCAGCCCCAGGACAGGGACCAATGAGCAGTTCTTC.

CDR3 sequence: CASSLRTGVETQYF. DNA of the CDR3: TGTGCCAGCAGCCTACGAACAGGGGTTGAGACCCAGTACTTC. The chain recombines TRBV7-8 with TRBJ2-5; 7 bases are shared with TRBD1. CDR1 SGHVS and CDR2 FQNEAQ come from the germline V gene. The CDR3 loop spans 14 amino acids. Trimming took 5 bases from V and 5 from J; bases not matched to a gene: 8. Drawing the rest from reference TRBV7-8 and TRBJ2-5, the complete variable domain is GAGVSQSPRYKVAKRGQDVALRCDPISGHVSLFWYQQALGQGPEFLTYFQNEAQLDKSGLPSDRFFAERPEGSVSTLKIQRTQQEDSAVYLCASSLRTGVETQYFGPGTRLLVL.

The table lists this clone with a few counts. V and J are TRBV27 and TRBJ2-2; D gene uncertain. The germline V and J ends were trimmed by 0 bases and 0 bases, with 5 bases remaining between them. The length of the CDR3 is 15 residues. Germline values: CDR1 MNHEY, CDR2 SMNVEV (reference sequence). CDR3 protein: CASSLSGSNTGELFF. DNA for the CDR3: TGTGCCAGCAGTTTATCGGGGTCGAACACCGGGGAGCTGTTTTTT.

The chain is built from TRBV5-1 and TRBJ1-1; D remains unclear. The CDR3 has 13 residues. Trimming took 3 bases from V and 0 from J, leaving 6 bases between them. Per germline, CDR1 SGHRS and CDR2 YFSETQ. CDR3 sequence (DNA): TGCGCCAGCAGCTCAGACATGAACACTGAAGCTTTCTTT. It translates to CASSSDMNTEAFF.

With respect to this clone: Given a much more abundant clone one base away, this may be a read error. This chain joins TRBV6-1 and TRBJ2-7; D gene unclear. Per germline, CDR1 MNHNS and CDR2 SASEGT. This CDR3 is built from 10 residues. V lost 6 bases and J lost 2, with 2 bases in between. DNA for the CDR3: TGTGCCAGCAGCCCCTACGAGCAGTACTTC. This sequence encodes CASSPYEQYF.

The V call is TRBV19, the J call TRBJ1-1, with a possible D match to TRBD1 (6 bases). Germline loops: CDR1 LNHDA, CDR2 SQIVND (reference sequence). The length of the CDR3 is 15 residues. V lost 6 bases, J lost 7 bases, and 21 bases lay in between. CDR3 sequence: CASRNRLGGGDEAFF. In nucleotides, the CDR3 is TGTGCCAGTAGAAACCGCCTCGGAGGGGGTGATGAAGCTTTCTTT.